Following are 2 T cell receptor beta chains from one sample sequenced in a study of CD8 T cells in ankylosing spondylitis. Using its own MiXCR run on the 5' RACE reads, TCRdb lists one record per CDR3 protein. The data show about 340,000 distinct CDR3 sequences, 20% seen once. The source material was blood, either unsorted or a sorted T cell fraction (not recorded which). The receptors originated from a male donor with ankylosing spondylitis or in good health (not recorded which).

The chain joins TRBV4-2 to TRBJ1-1, with 9 bases matching TRBD1. The CDR3 is 16 residues long. Per germline, CDR1 LGHNA and CDR2 YNFKEQ. Trimming removed 0 bases from V and 5 bases from J; junction bases left unmatched: 7. CDR3: CASSQDTGGVGTEAFF. The CDR3 nucleotides are TGTGCCAGCAGCCAAGATACAGGGGGCGTGGGGACTGAAGCTTTCTTT.

V gene TRBV12-3 or TRBV12-4 combines with J gene TRBJ2-1; 8 bases agree with TRBD1. V trimming: 7 bases; J trimming: 0 bases; junction bases outside the gene matches: 8. The CDR3 contains 16 residues. CDR3 DNA sequence: TGTGCCAGCAAGTTGGGGACAGGAAGCTCCTACAATGAGCAGTTCTTC. Translation gives CASKLGTGSSYNEQFF.